One and the same sample provided the 19 T cell receptor beta chains below, sequenced in a study of Graves' ophthalmopathy and Graves' hyperthyroidism. From RNA, the CDR3 regions of TCR beta chains were amplified and sequenced. After a first-round RT-PCR with HTBI primers, a second-round multiplex PCR was run. TCRdb independently ran MiXCR on the multiplex PCR reads; one entry per CDR3 protein. Of around 1.1 million distinct CDR3 sequences in the sample, about 36% were seen once. The sample consisted of peripheral blood or thyroid tissue (not recorded which). The receptors stem from an adult man with Graves' hyperthyroidism.

This clonotype was seen only a few times. The chain joins TRBV6-2 or TRBV6-3 to TRBJ2-5; perhaps TRBD1 as D (6 bases). There are 15 residues in the CDR3. V dropped 2 bases and J dropped 5 bases, with 15 bases sitting between them. Germline lookup yields CDR1 MNHEY and CDR2 SVGEGT. CDR3 in amino acids: CASSYEDRLRETQYF. CDR3 DNA sequence: TGTGCCAGCAGTTACGAAGACAGGTTAAGGGAGACCCAGTACTTC.

This clonotype has at least ten counts. CDR3: CSVELRGIPYEQYF. The CDR3 bases are TGCAGCGTTGAACTCCGGGGGATCCCCTACGAGCAGTACTTC. This chain joins TRBV29-1 and TRBJ2-7; maybe TRBD2 (6 bases). The V end was cut by 2 bases, the J end by 2 bases, with 13 bases between. CDR1 and CDR2 from the germline V gene are SQVTM and ANQGSEA. CDR3 length equals 14 residues.

The chain carries TRBV12-3 or TRBV12-4 and TRBJ1-4, with a weak D call TRBD1 (6 bases). Trimming removed 3 bases from V and 7 bases from J, with 15 bases in between. The CDR3 runs to 15 residues. CDR3 in DNA: TGTGCCAGCAGTTTCCGGGGGGGCGCGAGTGAAAAACTGTTTTTT. It yields the protein CASSFRGGASEKLFF.

As to this clonotype: A single base separates this from a much larger clone, so it may be a read error. The chain uses TRBV20-1 and TRBJ1-1; tentative D call: TRBD1 (6 bases). CDR1 is DFQATT and CDR2 is SNEGSKA in the germline V gene (reference sequence). This CDR3 comprises 14 residues. The DNA for the CDR3 is TGCAGTGTTGCCGTTGACAGGAAGAACACTGAAGCTTCCTTT. Its protein product is CSVAVDRKNTEASF.

This clonotype has just a few counts. Since no conserved phenylalanine or tryptophan closes the CDR3, a read error is the likely cause. DNA for the CDR3: TGCGCCAGCAGCGCCGGGACAGGGAGTTACGAGCAGTACCTC. It is translated as CASSAGTGSYEQYL. This chain joins TRBV10-1 and TRBJ2-7; TRBD1 aligns across 9 bases. This CDR3 has 14 residues. Trimming removed 6 bases from V and 4 bases from J; junction bases left unmatched: 7. The germline V gene has CDR1 WNHNN and CDR2 SYGVQD (reference sequence).

The chain is built from TRBV29-1 and TRBJ2-7; 9 bases fit TRBD1. Per germline, CDR1 SQVTM and CDR2 ANQGSEA. This CDR3 contains 13 residues. Trimming removed 5 bases from V and 5 bases from J; junction bases left unmatched: 7. The CDR3 region is CSVPTGGNDEQYF. The DNA for the CDR3 is TGCAGCGTTCCGACAGGGGGGAACGACGAGCAGTACTTC.

The sample holds many counts of this clonotype. The chain couples TRBV7-7 to TRBJ2-7; 11 bases map to TRBD1. V lost 4 bases to trimming and J lost 4 bases; unmatched junction nucleotides: 6. This CDR3 is 15 amino acids long. Germline lookup yields CDR1 SSHAT and CDR2 FNYEAQ (reference sequence). The CDR3: CASSSGTGGRYEQYF. CDR3 nucleotides: TGTGCCAGCAGCTCTGGGACAGGGGGACGGTACGAGCAGTACTTC.

This clonotype occurred many times. CDR3 nucleotide sequence: TGTGCCAGCAGTCCTTCCCTTACCGGGACAGATTATGGCTACACCTTC. Protein product: CASSPSLTGTDYGYTF. V usage is TRBV12-3 or TRBV12-4 and J usage is TRBJ1-2; 7 nucleotides line up with TRBD1. The CDR3 is made up of 16 amino acids. The V segment lost 5 bases and the J segment 5 bases; nucleotides outside the gene matches: 14.

The chain links TRBV20-1 to TRBJ1-6, with D possibly TRBD1 on 5 matching bases. The CDR3 length is 12 residues. The germline CDR1 and CDR2 sequences are DFQATT and SNEGSKA (reference sequence). Trimming stripped 5 bases from V and 5 bases from J, with 7 bases between. The CDR3 region has the DNA TGCAGTGCTTCCAGGGATAATTCACCCCTCCACTTT. Translation gives CSASRDNSPLHF.

This clonotype was seen ten or more times. The chain has TRBV7-8 and TRBJ2-7; D possibly corresponds to TRBD1 (6 bases). Germline V CDR1 and CDR2: SGHVS, FQNEAQ. The CDR3 is made up of 14 amino acids. The germline V and J ends were trimmed by 5 bases and 3 bases, with 14 bases remaining between them. The CDR3 protein is CASSVGQTYYEQYF. The CDR3 DNA is TGTGCCAGCAGCGTAGGACAGACATACTACGAGCAGTACTTC.

A note on this clonotype: Relative to the germline gene, one junction end is altered; a read error may explain this. The chain combines TRBV4-3 with TRBJ2-6; D call uncertain. In germline, CDR1 is LGHNA, CDR2 YSLEER. The CDR3 totals 15 residues. This CDR3 reads CASGQGSFGANVLTF. CDR3 DNA sequence: TGCGCCAGCGGCCAAGGTTCATTTGGGGCCAACGTCCTGACTTTC.

The V and J genes are TRBV20-1 and TRBJ1-6; D gene unclear. Trimming cost V 4 bases and J 10 bases, with 11 bases left between them. The CDR3 length is 12 residues. Looked up from germline, CDR1 is DFQATT and CDR2 is SNEGSKA (reference sequence). CDR3 DNA sequence: TGCAGTGCTACCGAGGGAGACTCACCCCTCCACTTT. It yields the protein CSATEGDSPLHF.

This chain links TRBV9 with TRBJ2-5, with 7 positions matching TRBD1. CDR1 is SGDLS and CDR2 is YYNGEE in the germline V gene. V dropped 4 bases and J dropped 10; count of bases not matched to a gene: 16. The CDR3 contains 15 residues. CDR3 region: CASSTGTEKREGQYF. The CDR3 DNA sequence: TGTGCCAGCAGCACCGGGACAGAAAAAAGAGAAGGCCAGTACTTC.

V gene TRBV29-1 combines with J gene TRBJ2-5, with 7 bases matching TRBD1. The J segment lost 5 bases and the V segment lost 4 bases, leaving 10 bases of the junction unmatched. Looked up from germline, CDR1 is SQVTM and CDR2 is ANQGSEA. The length of the CDR3 is 14 residues. The CDR3 region has the DNA TGCAGCGTTGTGGATACAGGGGAGTCGGAGACCCAGTACTTC. Its protein product is CSVVDTGESETQYF.

The chain is built from TRBV25-1 and TRBJ1-2; no clear D gene. The CDR3 contains 16 residues. CDR1 and CDR2 (germline): MGHDK, SYGVNS. Deletions cut 5 bases from V and 2 bases from J, with 18 bases between. The DNA of the CDR3 is TGTGCCAGCAGTTACTCTTGGCCGGTAACCAACTATGGCTACACCTTC. Amino acid sequence: CASSYSWPVTNYGYTF.

The genes are TRBV15 and TRBJ2-5; D is unclear. Germline V gene lookup returns CDR1 LNHNV and CDR2 YYDKDF (reference sequence). This CDR3 has 11 residues. The V end was cut by 0 bases, the J end by 9 bases, with 5 bases between. Written as DNA, the CDR3 is TGTGCCACCAGCAGAGATGGGCCCCAGTACTTC. This translates into CATSRDGPQYF.

This clonotype was counted ten times or more. The V call is TRBV29-1, the J call TRBJ1-1, with 11 bases fitting TRBD1. CDR3 size: 13 residues. Germline loops: CDR1 SQVTM, CDR2 ANQGSEA. V trimming: 8 bases; J trimming: 2 bases; junction bases outside the gene matches: 4. CDR3 coding DNA: TGCAGCACTCGGACAGGGGGCAACACTGAAGCTTTCTTT. It is translated as CSTRTGGNTEAFF.

The V call is TRBV4-3, the J call TRBJ2-2; D perhaps matches TRBD2 (5 bases). Looked up from germline, CDR1 is LGHNA and CDR2 is YSLEER. The V end was cut by 4 bases, the J end by 5 bases, with 17 bases between. CDR3 length: 16 amino acids. DNA of the CDR3: TGCGCCAGCAGCCGGGGTAGCGTAAGAGGGACCGGGGAGCTGTTTTTT. This gives the protein CASSRGSVRGTGELFF.

V gene TRBV20-1 combines with J gene TRBJ2-5; perhaps TRBD2 as D (7 bases). The J call could be wrong; TRBJ2-3 is a better fit for the DNA end. The CDR3 sequence is 14 residues long. Germline V gene lookup returns CDR1 DFQATT and CDR2 SNEGSKA (reference sequence). CDR3 protein: CSARKGGSTDTQYF. The CDR3 nucleotides are TGCAGCGCTCGGAAGGGGGGGAGCACAGATACGCAGTATTTT.